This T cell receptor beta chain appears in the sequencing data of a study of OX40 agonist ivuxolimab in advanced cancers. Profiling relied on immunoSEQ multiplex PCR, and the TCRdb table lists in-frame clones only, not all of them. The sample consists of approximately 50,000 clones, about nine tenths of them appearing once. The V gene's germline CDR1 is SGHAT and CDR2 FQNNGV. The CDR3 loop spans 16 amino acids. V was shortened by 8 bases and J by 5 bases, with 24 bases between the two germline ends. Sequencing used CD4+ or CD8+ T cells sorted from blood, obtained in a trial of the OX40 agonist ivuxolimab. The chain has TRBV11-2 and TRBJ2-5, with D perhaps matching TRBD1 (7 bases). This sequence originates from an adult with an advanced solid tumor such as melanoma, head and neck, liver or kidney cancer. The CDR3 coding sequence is TGTGCCAGCCGTCGGGCCGGCAGGGGGGCCCGGGAGACCCAGTACTTC. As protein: CASRRAGRGARETQYF. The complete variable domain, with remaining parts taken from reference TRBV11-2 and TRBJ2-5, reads EAGVAQSPRYKIIEKRQSVAFWCNPISGHATLYWYQQILGQGPKLLIQFQNNGVVDDSQLPKDRFSAERLKGVDSTLKIQPAKLEDSAVYLCASRRAGRGARETQYFGPGTRLLVL.